This is a list of T cell receptor beta chains from one sample in a study of shared clonotypes between healthy human individuals. Measured with immunoSEQ multiplex PCR; TCRdb has only the in-frame clones, and not every one. Here the sample spans around 480,000 clones, over 75% being singletons. Sequencing was carried out using PBMCs. These receptor sequences come from a woman between 40 and 55 years old in good health. Some clones in this sample may be carry-over from other donors' samples. Both conserved end residues are part of each CDR3. A row's size may be missing; if present it is once, few, many or a size class.

V	length	J	size	CDR3
TRBV9	17	TRBJ2-3	once	CASSTRTSGSVADTQYF
TRBV7-2	16	TRBJ2-1	.	CASSPGGSGTNNEQFF
TRBV30	13	TRBJ1-3	many	CAQVGGFGNTIYF
TRBV19	15	TRBJ2-1	.	CASSIAVVRSNEQFF
TRBV15	15	TRBJ2-4	.	CATSQRVTGADIQYF
TRBV7-9	14	TRBJ2-7	.	CASSPTGPSYEQYF
TRBV2	14	TRBJ2-2	.	CASSEIPDTGELFF
TRBV10-1	15	TRBJ2-1	.	CASSGDRGLYNEQFF
TRBV15	15	TRBJ2-6	.	CATSTRTAGANVLTF
TRBV27	14	TRBJ2-7	few	CASRSSSGSYEQYF
TRBV7-9	15	TRBJ1-6	.	CASSLGTIENSPLHF
TRBV5-1	14	TRBJ2-3	.	CASSWDRLTDTQYF
TRBV4-1	15	TRBJ2-2	.	CASSHIGLAPGELFF
TRBV7-8	15	TRBJ1-1	.	CASSLAGGGNTEAFF
TRBV19	15	TRBJ2-3	.	CASSMELTSTDTQYF
TRBV27	11	TRBJ1-5	few	CASMGNQPQHF
TRBV18	14	TRBJ1-4	few	CASSLGQDNEKLFF
TRBV7-9	15	.	.	CASGRSGTGAYEQYF